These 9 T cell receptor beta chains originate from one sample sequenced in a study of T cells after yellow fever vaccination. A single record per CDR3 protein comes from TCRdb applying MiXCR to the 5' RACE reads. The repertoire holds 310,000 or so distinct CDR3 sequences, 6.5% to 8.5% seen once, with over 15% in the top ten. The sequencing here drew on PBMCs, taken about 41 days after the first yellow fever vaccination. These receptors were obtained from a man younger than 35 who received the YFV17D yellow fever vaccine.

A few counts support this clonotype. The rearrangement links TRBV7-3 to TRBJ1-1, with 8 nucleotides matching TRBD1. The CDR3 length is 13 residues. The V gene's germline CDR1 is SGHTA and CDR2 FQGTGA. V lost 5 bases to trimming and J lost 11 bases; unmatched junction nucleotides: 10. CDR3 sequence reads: CASSPGQGIRAFF. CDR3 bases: TGTGCCAGCAGCCCCGGACAGGGCATTCGGGCTTTCTTT. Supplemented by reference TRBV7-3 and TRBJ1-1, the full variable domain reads GAGVSQTPSNKVTEKGKYVELRCDPISGHTALYWYRQSLGQGPEFLIYFQGTGAADDSGLPNDRFFAVRPEGSVSTLKIQRTERGDSAVYLCASSPGQGIRAFFGQGTRLTVV.

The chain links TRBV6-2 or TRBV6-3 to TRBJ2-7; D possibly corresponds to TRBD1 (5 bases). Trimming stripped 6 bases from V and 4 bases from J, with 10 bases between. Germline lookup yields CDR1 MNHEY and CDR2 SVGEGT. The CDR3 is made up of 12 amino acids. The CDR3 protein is CASSRTRYEQYF. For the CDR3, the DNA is TGTGCCAGCAGCCGGACAAGATACGAGCAGTACTTC.

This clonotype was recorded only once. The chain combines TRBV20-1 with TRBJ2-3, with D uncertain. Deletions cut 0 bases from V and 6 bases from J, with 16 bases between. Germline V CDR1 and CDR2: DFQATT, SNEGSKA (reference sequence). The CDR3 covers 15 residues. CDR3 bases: TGCAGTGCTAGAGATCCATCGCGAACGCGGGATACGCAGTATTTT. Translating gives CSARDPSRTRDTQYF.

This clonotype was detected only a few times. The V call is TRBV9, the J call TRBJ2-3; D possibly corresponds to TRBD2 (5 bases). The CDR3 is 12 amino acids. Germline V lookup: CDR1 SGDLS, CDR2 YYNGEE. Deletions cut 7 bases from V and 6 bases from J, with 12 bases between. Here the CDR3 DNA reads TGTGCCAGCGCCTCCCCTAGCGATACGCAGTATTTT. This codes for CASASPSDTQYF. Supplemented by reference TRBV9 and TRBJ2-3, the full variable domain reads DSGVTQTPKHLITATGQRVTLRCSPRSGDLSVYWYQQSLDQGLQFLIQYYNGEERAKGNILERFSAQQFPDLHSELNLSSLELGDSALYFCASASPSDTQYFGPGTRLTVL.

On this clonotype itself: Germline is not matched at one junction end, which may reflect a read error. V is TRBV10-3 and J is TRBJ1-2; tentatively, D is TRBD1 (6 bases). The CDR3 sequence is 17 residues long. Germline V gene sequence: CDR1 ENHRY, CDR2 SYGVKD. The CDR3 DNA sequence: TGTGCCCTCAGTGAGTCCCTACCAGGGGCGCCTAACTATGGCTACACCTTC. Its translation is CALSESLPGAPNYGYTF.

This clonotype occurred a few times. The CDR3 sequence: CSAPTGNYGYTF. In DNA form, the CDR3 reads TGCAGTGCGCCAACAGGGAACTATGGCTACACCTTC. V usage is TRBV20-1 and J usage is TRBJ1-2; D is perhaps TRBD1 (6 bases). In germline, CDR1 is DFQATT, CDR2 SNEGSKA (reference sequence). Trimming removed 6 bases at V and 2 bases at J, with 10 bases between. The CDR3 totals 12 residues.

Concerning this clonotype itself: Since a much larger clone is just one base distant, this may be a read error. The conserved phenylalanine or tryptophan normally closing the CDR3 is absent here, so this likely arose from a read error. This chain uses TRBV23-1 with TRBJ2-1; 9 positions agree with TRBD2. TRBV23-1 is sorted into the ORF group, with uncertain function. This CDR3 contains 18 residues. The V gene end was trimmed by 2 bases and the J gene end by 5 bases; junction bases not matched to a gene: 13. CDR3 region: CASSQPLGSGGLNNEQFI. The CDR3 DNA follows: TGCGCCAGCAGTCAACCCCTGGGGAGCGGGGGGCTTAACAATGAGCAGTTCATC.

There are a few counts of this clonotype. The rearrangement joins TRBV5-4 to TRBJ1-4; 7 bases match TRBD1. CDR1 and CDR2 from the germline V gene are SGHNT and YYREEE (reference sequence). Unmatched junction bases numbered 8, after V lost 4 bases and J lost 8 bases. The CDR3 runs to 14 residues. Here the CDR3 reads CASSAKQGKEKLFF. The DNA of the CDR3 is TGTGCCAGCAGCGCTAAACAGGGGAAGGAAAAACTGTTTTTT.

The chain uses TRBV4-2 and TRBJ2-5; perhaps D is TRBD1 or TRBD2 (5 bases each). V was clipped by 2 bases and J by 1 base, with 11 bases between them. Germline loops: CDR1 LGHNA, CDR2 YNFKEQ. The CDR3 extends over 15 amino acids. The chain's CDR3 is CASSQTGAIQETQYF. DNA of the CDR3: TGTGCCAGCAGCCAAACCGGGGCAATCCAAGAGACCCAGTACTTC.